A selection of T cell receptor beta chains follows, all from one sample in a study of blood T cells in healthy people across ages. Each CDR3 protein is one row after TCRdb ran MiXCR on the 5' RACE reads. This table holds approximately 1.5 million distinct CDR3 sequences, under 55% found once. The specimen sequenced was blood. Receptors originate from a woman aged 18-29 years in good health. Both conserved end residues are part of each CDR3. A D gene is named only where the DNA matches it firmly. The size entry is marked missing in some rows and otherwise reads once, few, many or a size class.

J: TRBJ1-1; D: TRBD1; length: 16; V: TRBV9; size: .; CDR3: CASSVGRTGLRGGAFF; DNA: TGTGCCAGCAGCGTAGGCAGGACAGGGCTTCGGGGAGGAGCTTTCTTT
J: TRBJ1-1; D: .; length: 15; V: TRBV7-3; size: .; CDR3: CASSPTRGPNTEAFF; DNA: TGTGCCAGCAGCCCCACCCGGGGGCCAAACACTGAAGCTTTCTTT
J: TRBJ1-1; D: .; length: 13; V: TRBV29-1; size: few; CDR3: CSVAGTVNTEAFF; DNA: TGCAGCGTTGCTGGGACGGTGAACACTGAAGCTTTCTTT
J: TRBJ1-5; D: .; length: 15; V: TRBV6-5; size: .; CDR3: CASRAGHYSNQPQHF; DNA: TGTGCCAGCAGGGCGGGACACTATAGCAATCAGCCCCAGCATTTT
J: TRBJ1-4; D: .; length: 14; V: TRBV6-2/TRBV6-3; size: few; CDR3: CASSPQEKREKLFF; DNA: TGTGCCAGCAGTCCCCAGGAAAAGAGGGAAAAACTGTTTTTT
J: TRBJ2-5; D: TRBD2; length: 16; V: TRBV20-1; size: .; CDR3: CSARGWGLAGVGEQYF; DNA: TGCAGTGCTAGAGGATGGGGACTAGCGGGAGTTGGTGAGCAGTACTTC
J: TRBJ2-7; D: .; length: 13; V: TRBV29-1; size: few; CDR3: CSVEAVVGNEQYF; DNA: TGCAGCGTTGAAGCCGTGGTGGGGAATGAGCAGTACTTC
J: TRBJ1-4; D: .; length: 15; V: TRBV7-6; size: .; CDR3: CASSPSRYLNEKLFF; DNA: TGTGCCAGCAGCCCCAGCCGGTATCTTAATGAAAAACTGTTTTTT
J: TRBJ1-4; D: .; length: 11; V: TRBV29-1; size: once; CDR3: CSVPGGEKLFF; DNA: TGCAGCGTACCTGGCGGGGAAAAACTGTTTTTT
J: TRBJ2-7; D: TRBD1; length: 13; V: TRBV6-5; size: .; CDR3: CASSSDRGHKQYF; DNA: TGTGCCAGCAGTTCGGACAGGGGGCATAAGCAGTACTTC
J: TRBJ1-2; D: .; length: 15; V: TRBV7-2; size: .; CDR3: CASSIITDNPDGYTF; DNA: TGTGCCAGCAGCATCATAACGGACAATCCTGATGGCTACACCTTC
J: TRBJ1-2; D: .; length: 12; V: TRBV12-3/TRBV12-4; size: few; CDR3: CASSPAGLGYTF; DNA: TGTGCCAGCAGCCCAGCGGGACTTGGCTACACCTTC
J: TRBJ1-1; D: .; length: 14; V: TRBV27; size: .; CDR3: CASLSTPGNTEAFF; DNA: TGTGCCAGCCTCTCGACCCCTGGAAACACTGAAGCTTTCTTT
J: TRBJ1-2; D: .; length: 13; V: TRBV12-3/TRBV12-4; size: .; CDR3: CASTLGLADGYTF; DNA: TGTGCCAGCACCCTGGGACTGGCTGATGGCTACACCTTC
J: TRBJ1-2; D: .; length: 14; V: TRBV9; size: .; CDR3: CASSAGGQAYGYTF; DNA: TGTGCCAGCAGCGCTGGGGGACAAGCCTATGGCTACACCTTC
J: TRBJ2-7; D: TRBD1; length: 20; V: TRBV18; size: few; CDR3: CASSPSVWDRPYNFSYEQYF; DNA: TGTGCCAGCTCACCATCTGTGTGGGACAGGCCTTACAACTTCTCCTACGAGCAGTACTTC
J: TRBJ2-4; D: .; length: 22; V: TRBV4-3; size: few; CDR3: CASSQAHPGPRSNSLAKNIQYF; DNA: TGCGCCAGCAGCCAAGCGCACCCGGGACCCCGCTCAAACTCCTTAGCCAAAAACATTCAGTACTTC
J: TRBJ1-1; D: .; length: 12; V: TRBV20-1; size: few; CDR3: CSAPLANTEAFF; DNA: TGCAGTGCTCCGCTGGCGAACACTGAAGCTTTCTTT
J: TRBJ1-2; D: TRBD1; length: 13; V: TRBV6-1; size: few; CDR3: CASGTGTNYGYTF; DNA: TGTGCCAGTGGGACAGGAACTAACTATGGCTACACCTTC
J: TRBJ1-5; D: .; length: 13; V: TRBV20-1; size: once; CDR3: CSAYKGGDQPQHF; DNA: TGCAGTGCCTACAAGGGTGGCGATCAGCCCCAGCATTTT
J: TRBJ1-2; D: .; length: 13; V: TRBV10-3; size: .; CDR3: CAVSERVDYGYTF; DNA: TGTGCCGTCAGTGAAAGGGTTGACTATGGCTACACCTTC
J: TRBJ2-1; D: TRBD1; length: 17; V: TRBV7-8; size: few; CDR3: CASSLVGAGTVANEQFF; DNA: TGTGCCAGCAGCTTAGTGGGGGCCGGGACAGTCGCCAATGAGCAGTTCTTC
J: TRBJ2-1; D: TRBD2; length: 15; V: TRBV11-2; size: few; CDR3: CASSLVGLAGEEQFF; DNA: TGTGCCAGCAGCTTAGTGGGCCTAGCGGGAGAGGAGCAGTTCTTC
J: TRBJ2-7; D: .; length: 16; V: TRBV4-1; size: few; CDR3: CASSQGPDRLFSEQYF; DNA: TGCGCCAGCAGCCAAGGTCCGGACCGCCTATTCTCCGAGCAGTACTTC
J: TRBJ2-1; D: TRBD2; length: 17; V: TRBV11-2; size: .; CDR3: CASSQTRLAENYNEQFF; DNA: TGTGCCAGCAGCCAGACTAGACTAGCGGAAAACTACAATGAGCAGTTCTTC
J: TRBJ2-7; D: .; length: 13; V: TRBV6-2/TRBV6-3; size: .; CDR3: CASNVGDLLEQYF; DNA: TGTGCCAGCAATGTAGGCGATCTCCTGGAGCAGTACTTC
J: TRBJ1-1; D: .; length: 15; V: TRBV7-2; size: .; CDR3: CASRTYGEGKAEAFF; DNA: TGTGCCAGCAGGACCTATGGGGAGGGGAAGGCTGAAGCTTTCTTT
J: TRBJ2-3; D: .; length: 15; V: TRBV5-1; size: few; CDR3: CASSLVGQRSDTQYF; DNA: TGCGCCAGCAGCCTGGTAGGACAGCGTTCAGATACGCAGTATTTT
J: TRBJ2-7; D: TRBD2; length: 15; V: TRBV3-1; size: .; CDR3: CASSYLAGGAYEQYF; DNA: TGTGCCAGCAGCTATCTAGCGGGGGGGGCCTACGAGCAGTACTTC
J: TRBJ2-5; D: .; length: 13; V: TRBV4-1; size: .; CDR3: CASSPFLPSTQYF; DNA: TGCGCCAGCAGCCCCTTCCTGCCTTCGACCCAGTACTTC
J: TRBJ1-2; D: .; length: 16; V: TRBV6-6; size: few; CDR3: CASRKTGRKVVRGYTF; DNA: TGTGCCAGCAGGAAGACAGGACGGAAGGTAGTGCGTGGCTACACCTTC
J: TRBJ2-1; D: TRBD2; length: 14; V: TRBV11-2; size: .; CDR3: CASTHGLAKDEQFF; DNA: TGTGCCAGCACCCACGGACTAGCTAAGGATGAGCAGTTCTTC
J: TRBJ2-1; D: TRBD1; length: 14; V: TRBV5-1; size: few; CDR3: CASSFGTGEDEQFF; DNA: TGCGCCAGCAGCTTCGGGACAGGGGAGGATGAGCAGTTCTTC
J: TRBJ2-3; D: TRBD2; length: 16; V: TRBV14; size: .; CDR3: CASSPRTGGPLDTQYF; DNA: TGTGCCAGCAGCCCGAGAACGGGAGGGCCGTTGGATACGCAGTATTTT
J: TRBJ2-4; D: .; length: 13; V: TRBV12-3/TRBV12-4; size: .; CDR3: CASSLQGEGIQYF; DNA: TGTGCCAGCAGTTTACAGGGAGAGGGCATTCAGTACTTC
J: TRBJ2-1; D: TRBD2; length: 16; V: TRBV6-2/TRBV6-3; size: .; CDR3: CASSNGLAGGQGEQFF; DNA: TGTGCCAGCAGTAACGGACTAGCGGGAGGACAAGGTGAGCAGTTCTTC
J: TRBJ2-5; D: TRBD2; length: 15; V: TRBV20-1; size: .; CDR3: CSATRTSGGRGGQYF; DNA: TGCAGTGCTACCCGGACTAGCGGGGGAAGGGGTGGGCAGTACTTC
J: TRBJ2-7; D: .; length: 14; V: TRBV7-2; size: many; CDR3: CASSLPGLTYEQYF; DNA: TGTGCCAGCAGCTTACCGGGGCTTACCTACGAGCAGTACTTC
J: TRBJ2-7; D: TRBD1; length: 15; V: TRBV6-6; size: .; CDR3: CASSYSWQGADEQYF; DNA: TGTGCCAGCAGTTACTCGTGGCAGGGGGCGGACGAGCAGTACTTC
J: TRBJ2-3; D: TRBD2; length: 17; V: TRBV24-1; size: .; CDR3: CATSPSGGPFGTDTQYF; DNA: TGTGCCACCAGTCCTAGCGGGGGGCCCTTTGGCACAGATACGCAGTATTTT
J: TRBJ2-1; D: .; length: 14; V: TRBV6-5; size: .; CDR3: CASRGRYSYNEQFF; DNA: TGTGCCAGCAGGGGGCGGTACTCCTACAATGAGCAGTTCTTC
J: TRBJ2-7; D: TRBD1; length: 15; V: TRBV6-5; size: few; CDR3: CASSYSQGAGYEQYF; DNA: TGTGCCAGCAGTTACTCGCAGGGGGCCGGGTACGAGCAGTACTTC
J: TRBJ1-2; D: .; length: 13; V: TRBV20-1; size: few; CDR3: CRARRGPRSGYTF; DNA: TGCAGAGCACGTCGGGGGCCCAGATCCGGCTACACCTTC
J: TRBJ2-3; D: .; length: 14; V: TRBV20-1; size: few; CDR3: CSARPSTSTDTQYF; DNA: TGCAGTGCCCGCCCCTCAACTAGCACAGATACGCAGTATTTT
J: TRBJ2-7; D: .; length: 13; V: TRBV9; size: .; CDR3: CASSVMEGYEQYF; DNA: TGTGCCAGCAGCGTAATGGAGGGCTACGAGCAGTACTTC
J: TRBJ1-6; D: .; length: 14; V: TRBV11-2; size: few; CDR3: CASSPGLLNSPLHF; DNA: TGTGCCAGCAGCCCGGGACTCCTAAATTCACCCCTCCACTTT
J: TRBJ2-1; D: .; length: 14; V: TRBV25-1; size: .; CDR3: CASSESGKYNEQFF; DNA: TGTGCCAGCAGTGAATCGGGCAAGTACAATGAGCAGTTCTTC
J: TRBJ2-7; D: .; length: 15; V: TRBV7-9; size: .; CDR3: CASSSSIIPNNEQYF; DNA: TGTGCCAGCAGCTCATCCATCATTCCCAACAATGAGCAGTACTTC
J: TRBJ2-7; D: TRBD2; length: 16; V: TRBV24-1; size: .; CDR3: CATSDRTSGDTYEQYF; DNA: TGTGCCACCAGTGACCGGACTAGCGGGGATACCTACGAGCAGTACTTC
J: TRBJ1-2; D: TRBD1; length: 14; V: TRBV9; size: .; CDR3: CASSPPLDRDGYTF; DNA: TGTGCCAGCAGCCCCCCCTTGGACAGGGACGGCTACACCTTC
J: TRBJ2-3; D: .; length: 17; V: TRBV5-5; size: .; CDR3: CASSFEEGYRSTDTQYF; DNA: TGTGCCAGCAGCTTCGAGGAGGGGTACCGCTCCACAGATACGCAGTATTTT
J: TRBJ2-7; D: TRBD2; length: 15; V: TRBV20-1; size: .; CDR3: CSAQSGAGGPYEQYF; DNA: TGCAGTGCCCAATCGGGAGCGGGAGGGCCCTACGAGCAGTACTTC
J: TRBJ1-2; D: TRBD1; length: 15; V: TRBV28; size: .; CDR3: CASSLQGTGDYGYTF; DNA: TGTGCCAGCAGTTTACAGGGGACAGGGGACTATGGCTACACCTTC
J: TRBJ2-5; D: TRBD2; length: 16; V: TRBV7-2; size: .; CDR3: CASSLGLAGRVETQYF; DNA: TGTGCCAGCAGCTTGGGACTAGCGGGAAGAGTGGAGACCCAGTACTTC